This is a list of T cell receptor beta chains from one sample in a study of blood T cell repertoires in COVID-19. Measured with immunoSEQ multiplex PCR; TCRdb has only the in-frame clones, and not every one. The sample yields around 84,000 clones, around four fifths seen once. The source material was peripheral blood. Receptors originate from a man older than 75 with active or convalescent COVID-19. Both conserved end residues are part of each CDR3. The D gene is left open where the match is weak. For some rows the clone size is stated as once, few or many, or as a class when expanded; others skip it.

V: TRBV6-2/TRBV6-3; D: -; J: TRBJ2-2; size: once; DNA: TGTGCCAGCAGTCAAAGCTTACAGGGCGCGGGTCCCGGGGAGCTGTTTTTT; CDR3: CASSQSLQGAGPGELFF
V: TRBV27; D: TRBD1; J: TRBJ1-1; size: -; DNA: TGTGCCAGCAGTGTCACAGGGGAGTGGGGTGAAGCTTTCTTT; CDR3: CASSVTGEWGEAFF
V: TRBV24-1; D: -; J: TRBJ1-2; size: -; DNA: TGTGCCACCAGTGATCCATCGGGAGGATCCTATGGCTACACCTTC; CDR3: CATSDPSGGSYGYTF
V: TRBV5-8; D: -; J: TRBJ2-1; size: -; DNA: TGTGCCAGCACCCAACCCCGTAGCTCCTACAATGAGCAGTTCTTC; CDR3: CASTQPRSSYNEQFF
V: TRBV4-1; D: TRBD2; J: TRBJ2-1; size: -; DNA: TGCGCCAGCAGCTCAAACGGGAGGGACATTGATGAGCAGTTCTTC; CDR3: CASSSNGRDIDEQFF
V: TRBV9; D: -; J: TRBJ2-2; size: -; DNA: TGTGCCAGCAGCGTAACAGGAACCGGGGAGCTGTTTTTT; CDR3: CASSVTGTGELFF
V: TRBV2; D: -; J: TRBJ1-2; size: once; DNA: TGTGCCAGCAGCACTCCGGGGAACATCTTCAACTATGGCTACACCTTC; CDR3: CASSTPGNIFNYGYTF
V: TRBV3-1/TRBV3-2; D: -; J: TRBJ2-1; size: -; DNA: TGTGCCAGCAGACTAGGGGGAGTCCGCAATGAGCAGTTCTTC; CDR3: CASRLGGVRNEQFF
V: TRBV7-9; D: -; J: TRBJ2-5; size: -; DNA: TGTGCCAGCAGCTTAGCTTTGACAGCCCAAGAGACCCAGTACTTC; CDR3: CASSLALTAQETQYF
V: TRBV11-2; D: -; J: TRBJ2-5; size: -; DNA: TGTGCCAGCAGCTTAAGTATACTATCGGAGACCCAGTACTTC; CDR3: CASSLSILSETQYF
V: TRBV7-2; D: -; J: TRBJ1-2; size: -; DNA: TGTGCCAGCAGCCCCGGCCGGGAGATTGGGGGCTACACCTTC; CDR3: CASSPGREIGGYTF
V: TRBV28; D: TRBD1; J: TRBJ1-1; size: -; DNA: TGTGCCAGCAGCCTATACCGGGACAGCGGCTACTTT; CDR3: CASSLYRDSGYF
V: TRBV4-2; D: TRBD1; J: TRBJ1-2; size: -; DNA: TGTGCCAGCAGCCAAGGGGACAGTTATGGCTACACCTTC; CDR3: CASSQGDSYGYTF
V: TRBV6-6; D: -; J: TRBJ1-3; size: -; DNA: TGTGCCAGCAGTCGCCTAGGACAGCTCTACTCTGGAAACACCATATATTTT; CDR3: CASSRLGQLYSGNTIYF
V: TRBV6-1; D: -; J: TRBJ2-5; size: -; DNA: TGTGCCAGCAGTGGCTTATTTATCGTAGGAGGGGCGTTAACCCAGTACTTC; CDR3: CASSGLFIVGGALTQYF
V: TRBV30; D: TRBD1; J: TRBJ1-6; size: -; DNA: TGTGCCTGCCCTAAAGGACAGGGGGACCGACATTCACCCCTCCACTTT; CDR3: CACPKGQGDRHSPLHF
V: TRBV10-1; D: TRBD2; J: TRBJ2-5; size: -; DNA: TGCGCCAGCAGTGAGAGCGGGGCTGAGACCCAGTACTTC; CDR3: CASSESGAETQYF
V: TRBV9; D: TRBD2; J: TRBJ2-5; size: -; DNA: TGTGCCAGCAGCCCCGGGGCGGGAGGGTACCAAGAGACCCAGTACTTC; CDR3: CASSPGAGGYQETQYF